Following are 26 T cell receptor beta chains from one sample sequenced in a study of blood T cells in healthy people across ages. For the second PCR, which ran for roughly 6 to 12 cycles, a sample-barcoded 5' primer and a J-beta primer mix were used. TCRdb re-called the 5' RACE reads with MiXCR, one entry per CDR3 protein. This table has more than 650,000 distinct CDR3 sequences, 22% appearing once. The sequenced sample consisted of blood. These receptors all come from a man in his 70s in good health.

This chain links TRBV3-1 with TRBJ1-5, with no clear D. Germline lookup yields CDR1 LGHDT and CDR2 YNNKEL (reference sequence). Trimming stripped 0 bases from V and 11 bases from J, with 8 bases between. The CDR3 totals 12 residues. The CDR3 DNA sequence: TGTGCCAGCAGCCAAGATGGTAGAGCCCAGCATTTT. Translated, it gives CASSQDGRAQHF.

This clonotype was seen repeatedly, ten times or more. The V gene is TRBV7-2, the J gene TRBJ2-5; D not resolved. Germline lookup yields CDR1 SGHTA and CDR2 FQGNSA. The CDR3 runs 15 residues. V was pared by 4 bases and J by 6 bases, with 18 bases between. Here the CDR3 DNA reads TGTGCCAGCAGCTCCAACGTGGATGTCGGAAAGACCCAGTACTTC. Amino acid sequence: CASSSNVDVGKTQYF. The full variable domain, in which reference TRBV7-2 and TRBJ2-5 provide the parts outside the CDR3, is GAGVSQSPSNKVTEKGKDVELRCDPISGHTALYWYRQSLGQGLEFLIYFQGNSAPDKSGLPSDRFSAERTGGSVSTLTIQRTQQEDSAVYLCASSSNVDVGKTQYFGPGTRLLVL.

This clonotype was seen at least ten times. V usage is TRBV24-1 and J usage is TRBJ2-2, with D tentatively TRBD1 or TRBD2 (5 bases each). The length of the CDR3 is 13 residues. CDR1 is KGHDR, CDR2 SFDVKD, per germline. Trimming shortened V by 9 bases and J by 8 bases, and 15 bases separated the two germline ends. In nucleotides, the CDR3 is TGTGCCACCGCGATTGGGGGACCTGGGGAGCTGTTTTTT. This sequence encodes CATAIGGPGELFF.

About this clonotype itself: Since the CDR3 does not end with the conserved phenylalanine or tryptophan, this likely comes from a read error. This sequence joins TRBV28 and TRBJ2-5; D may match TRBD1 or TRBD2 (5 bases each). Germline CDR1 and CDR2: MDHEN and SYDVKM. The CDR3 spans 14 residues. Deletions cut 1 base from V and 10 bases from J, with 16 bases between. The CDR3 nucleotides are TGTGCCAGCAGTTTATTTGGGTCAACGAGGGGCCAGTACCTC. It is translated as CASSLFGSTRGQYL.

This clonotype has just a few counts. The gene calls are TRBV20-1 and TRBJ1-5; no firm D call. Germline loops: CDR1 DFQATT, CDR2 SNEGSKA (reference sequence). V shed 3 bases and J shed 1 base, with 13 bases lying between them. The CDR3 is made up of 15 amino acids. The CDR3 coding sequence is TGCAGTGCTAGTTTTGGGGTAGTGAGCAATCAGCCCCAGCATTTT. Translating it yields CSASFGVVSNQPQHF.

This clonotype was recorded many times. The chain's CDR3 is CASSLGPRQGADTQYF. The DNA of the CDR3 is TGTGCCAGCAGCTTAGGCCCCCGACAGGGCGCAGATACGCAGTATTTT. The chain has TRBV7-9 and TRBJ2-3, with 7 bases lining up with TRBD1. This CDR3 has 16 residues. J gave up 4 bases and V 1 base, and 8 bases lay outside the gene matches. CDR1 and CDR2 (germline): SEHNR, FQNEAQ (reference sequence).

This chain joins TRBV6-5 and TRBJ1-2; the D is unclear. This CDR3 is built from 12 residues. The germline gives CDR1 MNHEY, CDR2 SVGAGI. Trimming left V 7 bases short and J 8 bases short, with 14 bases between. CDR3 residues: CASTRGSVGYTF. CDR3 bases: TGTGCCAGCACGAGAGGATCAGTGGGCTACACCTTC.

The rearrangement uses TRBV12-3 or TRBV12-4 and TRBJ1-2, with TRBD1 matching 7 bases. This CDR3 region has 13 residues. Germline trimming cut 6 bases from V and 6 bases from J; bases unmatched to any gene: 7. The CDR3 is CASSPQGKNGYTF. The CDR3 nucleotides read TGTGCCAGCAGCCCACAGGGGAAGAATGGCTACACCTTC.

This clonotype appeared a few times. CDR3 sequence reads: CASRDLGGGLADTQYF. The CDR3 nucleotides are TGTGCCAGCAGAGATTTGGGGGGAGGGCTTGCAGATACGCAGTATTTT. V usage is TRBV6-1 and J usage is TRBJ2-3; 7 bases are shared with TRBD2. The CDR3 consists of 16 residues. The germline CDR1 and CDR2 sequences are MNHNS and SASEGT. J gave up 4 bases and V 6 bases, and 13 bases lay outside the gene matches.

In its sample, this clonotype was seen a few times. The chain employs TRBV7-2 and TRBJ2-3; 9 nucleotides line up with TRBD2. From germline, CDR1 is SGHTA and CDR2 FQGNSA. This CDR3 has 15 amino acids. The ends lost 8 bases at V and 0 bases at J; junction bases unmatched: 6. This chain's CDR3 is CASLTTSGSTDTQYF. CDR3 DNA sequence: TGTGCCAGCTTAACGACTAGCGGCAGCACAGATACGCAGTATTTT.

This clonotype was picked up a small number of times. The chain couples TRBV4-1 to TRBJ2-3; TRBD2 matches 10 bases. The V and J ends lost 7 bases and 5 bases, in that order; junction bases with no gene match: 9. This CDR3 is built from 15 residues. Per the germline V gene, CDR1 is MGHRA and CDR2 is YSYEKL. This CDR3 is CASTSSGSWGDTQYF. The CDR3 bases are TGCGCCAGCACTTCTAGCGGGAGTTGGGGAGATACGCAGTATTTT.

This chain joins TRBV29-1 and TRBJ1-2; D unresolved. Looked up from germline, CDR1 is SQVTM and CDR2 is ANQGSEA. Trimming left V 3 bases short and J 7 bases short, with 12 bases between. This CDR3 spans 12 amino acids. The CDR3 here is CSVEEGARGYTF. DNA of the CDR3: TGCAGCGTTGAGGAGGGAGCGCGTGGCTACACCTTC.

V gene TRBV29-1 combines with J gene TRBJ1-2, with 7 bases identical to TRBD1. The V and J ends lost 7 bases and 2 bases, in that order; junction bases with no gene match: 7. CDR3 length: 13 amino acids. The germline gives CDR1 SQVTM, CDR2 ANQGSEA. This CDR3 reads CSAIRDSNYGYTF. The DNA of the CDR3 is TGCAGCGCCATCCGGGACAGCAACTATGGCTACACCTTC.

This clonotype was detected only a few times. The V call is TRBV12-3 or TRBV12-4, the J call TRBJ1-6; D gene uncertain. This CDR3 region has 13 residues. The germline V and J ends were trimmed by 10 bases and 9 bases, with 16 bases remaining between them. CDR3 nucleotides: TGTGCCACCCTCGGGAGGCTGGGTTCACCCCTCCACTTT. This sequence encodes CATLGRLGSPLHF.

This clonotype was observed a few times. The chain couples TRBV3-1 to TRBJ1-6; D gene ambiguous. Germline V gene lookup returns CDR1 LGHDT and CDR2 YNNKEL (reference sequence). The CDR3 length is 12 residues. V was shortened by 3 bases and J by 6 bases, with 3 bases between the two germline ends. The CDR3 bases are TGTGCCAGCAGCCATGGTAATTCACCCCTCCACTTT. It translates to CASSHGNSPLHF.

This clonotype was recorded a few times. The chain couples TRBV4-3 to TRBJ2-1; no reliable D call. The V end was cut by 0 bases, the J end by 10 bases, with 22 bases between. Germline V gives CDR1 LGHNA, CDR2 YSLEER. This CDR3 contains 17 residues. As DNA, the CDR3 is TGCGCCAGCAGCCAAGATTGGTTACCTTTGGTAGGCAACGAGCAGTTCTTC. Its protein product is CASSQDWLPLVGNEQFF.

This clonotype showed up just a few times. The rearrangement joins TRBV11-2 to TRBJ1-6; perhaps TRBD1 as D (6 bases). V lost 3 bases to trimming and J lost 10 bases, with 10 bases between them. CDR1 SGHAT and CDR2 FQNNGV come from the germline V gene. The CDR3 length is 13 residues. The CDR3 nucleotides read TGTGCCAGCAGCTTCAACAGGGCGTCACCCCTCCACTTT. This encodes CASSFNRASPLHF. Supplemented by reference TRBV11-2 and TRBJ1-6, the full variable domain reads EAGVAQSPRYKIIEKRQSVAFWCNPISGHATLYWYQQILGQGPKLLIQFQNNGVVDDSQLPKDRFSAERLKGVDSTLKIQPAKLEDSAVYLCASSFNRASPLHFGNGTRLTVT.

This chain joins TRBV5-1 and TRBJ2-5; 7 nucleotides match TRBD1. TRBJ2-1 matches the DNA end more closely, so the J call is doubtful. CDR3 length: 16 amino acids. Per germline, CDR1 SGHRS and CDR2 YFSETQ. CDR3: CASSLARQGPHNEQFF. CDR3 sequence (DNA): TGCGCCAGCAGCTTGGCGAGACAGGGACCCCACAATGAGCAGTTCTTC.

The V and J genes are TRBV25-1 and TRBJ1-2, with a possible D match to TRBD1 (5 bases). The CDR3 sequence is 15 residues long. From germline, CDR1 is MGHDK and CDR2 SYGVNS. Trimming left V 4 bases short and J 8 bases short, with 20 bases between. Here the CDR3 reads CASSGIMLDISGYTF. CDR3 coding DNA: TGTGCCAGCAGTGGGATTATGTTGGACATCAGCGGCTACACCTTC.

This clonotype was seen only a few times. This rearrangement joins TRBV29-1 to TRBJ2-7, with D perhaps matching TRBD1 (5 bases). Trimming shortened V by 7 bases and J by 3 bases, and 13 bases separated the two germline ends. The CDR3 is made up of 12 amino acids. CDR1 and CDR2 (germline): SQVTM, ANQGSEA. The CDR3 DNA sequence: TGCAGCGCTCTGGACATGAGCTACGAGCAGTACTTC. Its translation: CSALDMSYEQYF.

The J gene is TRBJ2-5, the V gene TRBV21-1; the table's TRBD1 call for D was not verified on the DNA. TRBV21-1 has pseudogene status. The CDR3 covers 18 residues. CDR3: CASSKALGRRGRQETQYF. CDR3 sequence (DNA): TGTGCCAGCAGCAAAGCGCTAGGTCGACGGGGCCGCCAAGAGACCCAGTACTTC.

The gene calls are TRBV29-1 and TRBJ1-2; D might be TRBD1 (6 bases). V was trimmed by 6 bases and J by 4 bases, leaving 18 bases between them. The CDR3 runs 14 residues. Germline CDR1 is SQVTM and CDR2 is ANQGSEA. This chain's CDR3 is CSVPARQATYGYTF. For the CDR3, the DNA is TGCAGCGTACCGGCCCGACAGGCAACCTATGGCTACACCTTC.

The V and J genes are TRBV12-3 or TRBV12-4 and TRBJ1-1; D unresolved. V was pared by 6 bases and J by 1 base, with 18 bases between. CDR3 size: 16 residues. The CDR3 region is CASSETAGKWNTEAFF. The CDR3 DNA sequence: TGTGCCAGCAGCGAAACAGCCGGGAAATGGAACACTGAAGCTTTCTTT.

The chain joins TRBV20-1 to TRBJ1-1, with 8 bases fitting TRBD1. The J segment lost 7 bases and the V segment lost 8 bases, leaving 18 bases of the junction unmatched. CDR1 DFQATT and CDR2 SNEGSKA come from the germline V gene (reference sequence). The CDR3 runs 15 residues. CDR3 sequence: CSTSRGSTGVIEAFF. The CDR3 DNA reads TGCAGTACGAGCCGGGGGTCGACAGGGGTAATTGAAGCTTTCTTT.

The table lists this clonotype with a few counts. The CDR3 reads CASSEEIQSYNEQFF. The CDR3 DNA reads TGTGCCAGCAGCGAAGAGATACAGAGCTACAATGAGCAGTTCTTC. V and J are TRBV6-4 and TRBJ2-1; D gene ambiguous. The CDR3 length is 15 residues. Trimming pared 6 bases from V and 3 bases from J, leaving 15 bases between. From germline, CDR1 is MRHNA and CDR2 SNTAGT.

At least ten counts were recorded for this clonotype. The V and J genes are TRBV5-1 and TRBJ2-3; the D gene is possibly TRBD2 (5 bases). Germline assignment: CDR1 SGHRS and CDR2 YFSETQ. The V end lost 0 bases, the J end lost 0 bases, and 8 bases lay between the germline ends. The CDR3 length is 15 residues. The CDR3 DNA follows: TGCGCCAGCAGCTTGGAAGGCGGGAGCACAGATACGCAGTATTTT. Translation gives CASSLEGGSTDTQYF.